This T cell receptor beta chain was sequenced in a study of CD8 T cells in ankylosing spondylitis. Study-wide points: Disease-linked clones had a CD8+ phenotype and relatively low frequency in peripheral blood. There was a TCR beta motif, made of several highly homologous variants, that appeared characteristic of ankylosing spondylitis blood. A number of the motif variants had already been described in reactive arthritis synovial fluid and blood.

Libraries for TCR beta were made by quantitative 5'-RACE with molecular barcodes. TCRdb fed the 5' RACE reads into MiXCR, producing one record per CDR3 protein. This repertoire shows 250,000 or so distinct CDR3 sequences, around 10% found once; its top ten account for less than 8%. This clonotype was seen many times. Its antigen is unknown. The CDR3 runs 13 residues. Trimming pared 6 bases from V and 4 bases from J, leaving 12 bases between. CDR1 is MNHNS and CDR2 is SASEGT in the germline V gene. This TCR came from a male donor with ankylosing spondylitis or in good health (not recorded which). The chain links TRBV6-1 to TRBJ1-1, with D tentatively TRBD1 (5 bases). Sample: blood, either unsorted or a sorted T cell fraction (not recorded which). The CDR3 is CASRRAGATEAFF. In nucleotides, the CDR3 is TGTGCCAGCAGGAGGGCCGGGGCCACTGAAGCTTTCTTT.